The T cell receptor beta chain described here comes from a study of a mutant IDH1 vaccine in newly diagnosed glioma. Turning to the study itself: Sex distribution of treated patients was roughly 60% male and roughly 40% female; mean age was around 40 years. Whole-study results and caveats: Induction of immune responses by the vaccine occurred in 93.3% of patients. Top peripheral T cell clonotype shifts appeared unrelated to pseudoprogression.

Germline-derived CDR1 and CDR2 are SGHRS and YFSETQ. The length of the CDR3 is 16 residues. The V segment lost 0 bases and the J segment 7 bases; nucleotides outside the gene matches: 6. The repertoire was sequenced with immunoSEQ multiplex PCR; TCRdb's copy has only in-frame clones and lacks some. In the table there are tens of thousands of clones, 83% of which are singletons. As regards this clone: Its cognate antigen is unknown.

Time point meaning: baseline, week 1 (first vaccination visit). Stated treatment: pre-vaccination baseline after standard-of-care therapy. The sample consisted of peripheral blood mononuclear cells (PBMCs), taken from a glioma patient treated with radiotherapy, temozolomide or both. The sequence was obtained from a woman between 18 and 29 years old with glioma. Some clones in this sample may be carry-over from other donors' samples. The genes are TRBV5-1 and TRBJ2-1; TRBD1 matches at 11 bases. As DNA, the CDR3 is TGCGCCAGCAGCTTGGTCGGGACAGGGGGTAGAAATGAGCAGTTCTTC. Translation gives CASSLVGTGGRNEQFF.